This TCR beta chain originates from a study of blood T cells in healthy people across ages. There are a few counts of this clonotype. Each donor had 7.5 to 10 milliliters of peripheral blood drawn. Then a second PCR, running about 7 to 11 cycles, was carried out with a sample-barcoded 5' primer and a J-beta primer mix. TCRdb re-derived calls from the 5' RACE reads in MiXCR, one entry per CDR3 protein. The table lists some 750,000 distinct CDR3 sequences, about 20% of them singletons. The source material was blood. This TCR was recovered from a man aged 65 to 79 in good health.

CDR3 residues: CASSLGGQGGVGYTF. The CDR3 bases are TGTGCCAGCAGTTTAGGTGGACAGGGGGGAGTTGGCTACACCTTC. The rearrangement links TRBV12-3 or TRBV12-4 to TRBJ1-2; 10 bases line up with TRBD1. The CDR3 spans 15 residues. The junction had 6 bases not matched to a gene; V was cut back by 1 base and J by 7 bases.